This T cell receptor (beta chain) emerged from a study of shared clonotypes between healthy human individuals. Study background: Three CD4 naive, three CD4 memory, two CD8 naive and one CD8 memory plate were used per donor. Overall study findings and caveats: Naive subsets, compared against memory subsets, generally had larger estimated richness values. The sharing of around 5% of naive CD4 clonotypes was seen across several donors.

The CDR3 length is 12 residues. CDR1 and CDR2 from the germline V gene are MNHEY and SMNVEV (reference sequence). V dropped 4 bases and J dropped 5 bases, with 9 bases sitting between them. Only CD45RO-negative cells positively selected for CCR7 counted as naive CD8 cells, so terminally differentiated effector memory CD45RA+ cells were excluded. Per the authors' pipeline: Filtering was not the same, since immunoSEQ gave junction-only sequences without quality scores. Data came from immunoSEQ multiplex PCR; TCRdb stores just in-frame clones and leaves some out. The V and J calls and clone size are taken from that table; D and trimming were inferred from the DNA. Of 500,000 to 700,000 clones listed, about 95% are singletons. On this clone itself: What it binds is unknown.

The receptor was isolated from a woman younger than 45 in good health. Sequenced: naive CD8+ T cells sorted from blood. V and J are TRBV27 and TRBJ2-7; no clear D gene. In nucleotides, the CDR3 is TGTGCCAGCAGTTCCCATCGCGACGAGCAGTACTTC. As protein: CASSSHRDEQYF.